The clone carrying this TCR beta chain was observed a few times. Its antigen is not identified. V dropped 2 bases and J dropped 3 bases, with 17 bases sitting between them. The CDR3 length is 16 residues. Germline V lookup: CDR1 DFQATT, CDR2 SNEGSKA (reference sequence). A sample-barcoded 5' primer and a J-beta primer mix were used in a second PCR of roughly 6 to 12 cycles. One entry per CDR3 protein, called by TCRdb with MiXCR from the 5' RACE reads. This table has some 640,000 distinct CDR3 sequences, roughly 31% appearing once. The data are from a study of blood T cells in healthy people across ages. Across the study: Using template switching, researchers captured about one barcoded beta molecule for each two T cells.

Overall study results and limits: Donor CMV infection status was unknown, possibly confounding age-related changes in expanded clonotypes.

Isolating PBMCs gave at least 6 million of these cells per sample. V and J are TRBV20-1 and TRBJ1-5; TRBD1 might be the D (5 bases). The specimen sequenced was blood. The TCR was taken from a woman aged 80 or older in good health. CDR3 region: CSARPFGGADNQPQHF. Written as DNA, the CDR3 is TGCAGTGCTAGACCATTCGGTGGGGCAGACAATCAGCCCCAGCATTTT.